This record covers a single TCR beta chain. An end of the junction does not agree with germline; a read error may underlie this. Germline lookup yields CDR1 GTSNPN and CDR2 SVGIG (reference sequence). CDR3 length: 15 residues. In assigning cohorts, the study relied on participant-reported clinical history. The record originates from a study of blood T cell repertoires in COVID-19. This table comes from immunoSEQ multiplex PCR, and its TCRdb copy is limited to in-frame clones, with some not included. The sample has about 230,000 clones, around 84% seen once. The clonotype was recovered from a man aged 18 to 29 who had recovered from COVID-19. Input material: PBMCs or T cells enriched from blood (not recorded which). The chain joins TRBV30 to TRBJ2-2, with 8 bases aligning to TRBD2. The DNA of the CDR3 is TGTGCCTGGAGTGTACGGGGGGGGCCGCCCGGTGAGCTGTTTTTT. This sequence encodes CAWSVRGGPPGELFF.